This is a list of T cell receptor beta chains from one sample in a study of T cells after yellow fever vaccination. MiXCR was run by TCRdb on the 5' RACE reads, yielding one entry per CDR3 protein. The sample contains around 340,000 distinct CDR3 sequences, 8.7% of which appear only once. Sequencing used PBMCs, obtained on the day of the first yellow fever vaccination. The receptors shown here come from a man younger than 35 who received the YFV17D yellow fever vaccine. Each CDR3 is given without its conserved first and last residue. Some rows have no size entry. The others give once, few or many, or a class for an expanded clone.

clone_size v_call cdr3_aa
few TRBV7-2 ASSTSRGVRTQY
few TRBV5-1 ASGFGTSGQETQY
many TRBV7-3 ASSKQSSGANVLT
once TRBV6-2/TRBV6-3 ASSKVQAGEYNEQF
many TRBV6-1 ASRTPGGSSGNTIY
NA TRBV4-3 ASSQTPGLAGGPSY
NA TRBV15 ATSRDTFGTAYERTEAF
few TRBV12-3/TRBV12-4 ASREDGTHDEQF
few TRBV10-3 AISEPTSGDRTDTQY
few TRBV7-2 ASSFQAGGANEQF
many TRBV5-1 ASSLLATDTQY
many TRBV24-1 ATSDPDGGATDTQY
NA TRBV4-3 ASSQDMPYSPLH
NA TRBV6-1 ASRHSPTLASSYNEQF
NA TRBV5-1 ASSLAQGVQETQY
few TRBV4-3 ASSQLPGGAYGYT
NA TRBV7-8 ASTRMGGEGTEAF
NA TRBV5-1 ASSLPGGTYNEQF
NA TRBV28 ASSFWSRTETQY
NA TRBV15 ATSREAGLETQY
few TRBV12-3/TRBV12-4 ASSSRSSPLH
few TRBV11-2 ASSLSRGPTRGTEAF
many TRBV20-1 SAWDGENTEAF
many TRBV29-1 SGGWRGETQY
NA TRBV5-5 ASSLGGGSWADTQY
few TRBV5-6 ASSLEGVTNEKLF
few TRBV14 ASSGARNEKLF
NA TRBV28 ASQRAGADTQY
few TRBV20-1 SAPGTSGDTQY
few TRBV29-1 STRSTRDRYTYSYNEQF
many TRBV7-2 ASSRTGFSYEQY
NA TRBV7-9 ASSLGIGGEQY
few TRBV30 AWSEQGDTEAF
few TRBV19 ASSALTRGTAPYNEQF
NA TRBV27 ASTPEGAMNEQY
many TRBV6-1 ASTPSVNYGYT